One and the same sample provided the 32 T cell receptor beta chains below, sequenced in a study of CD8+ T cells in alopecia areata. RNA, once extracted, was reverse transcribed into cDNA for use as the sequencing template. Sequencing was performed with immunoSEQ multiplex PCR; in TCRdb, only in-frame clones are kept and a portion is missing. The table lists 200,000 or so clones, around two fifths of them singletons. Treatment here: oral pan-JAK inhibitor, 5-10 mg twice daily. The specimen comprised CD4+ T cells sorted from blood, sampled at approximately week 30, from a patient treated with tofacitinib. The origin of the receptors is a human donor with alopecia areata.

The chain recombines TRBV5-6 with TRBJ2-5; weak D call: TRBD2 (5 bases). Germline CDR1 and CDR2: SGHDT and YYEEEE. The CDR3 runs to 14 residues. Trimming pared 0 bases from V and 6 bases from J, leaving 12 bases between. The DNA of the CDR3 is TGTGCCAGCAGCTTGGTGGGAGTCGGAAAGACCCAGTACTTC. Its translation is CASSLVGVGKTQYF.

Only a few counts were recorded for this clone. The V gene is TRBV4-1, the J gene TRBJ2-4; D uncertain. The CDR3 is made up of 17 amino acids. Germline CDR1 and CDR2: MGHRA and YSYEKL. Trimming stripped 0 bases from V and 0 bases from J, with 12 bases between. The CDR3 DNA is TGCGCCAGCAGCCAAGAACCGACTCCTCTAGCCAAAAACATTCAGTACTTC. Amino acid sequence: CASSQEPTPLAKNIQYF.

The chain couples TRBV7-2 to TRBJ2-2, with 7 bases matching TRBD1. V lost 5 bases and J lost 5; bases outside the gene matches: 5. The CDR3 loop spans 14 amino acids. Germline values: CDR1 SGHTA, CDR2 FQGNSA. The CDR3 DNA reads as TGTGCCAGCAGCCGGGACAGTTGGACCGGGGAGCTGTTTTTT. Translation: CASSRDSWTGELFF. Looking up the rest from reference TRBV7-2 and TRBJ2-2 gives the full variable domain: GAGVSQSPSNKVTEKGKDVELRCDPISGHTALYWYRQSLGQGLEFLIYFQGNSAPDKSGLPSDRFSAERTGGSVSTLTIQRTQQEDSAVYLCASSRDSWTGELFFGEGSRLTVL.

V usage is TRBV30 and J usage is TRBJ1-2, with D possibly being TRBD1 (6 bases). The V gene lost 2 bases and the J gene lost 7 bases, with 11 bases spanning the gap. The CDR3 contains 12 residues. Germline values: CDR1 GTSNPN, CDR2 SVGIG (reference sequence). The CDR3 DNA is TGTGCCTGGAGTCCCAGGGGACGTGGCTACACCTTC. It codes for CAWSPRGRGYTF.

The chain recombines TRBV25-1 with TRBJ1-2, with D perhaps TRBD1 (5 bases). Trimming took off 6 bases at V and 2 bases at J, with 13 bases between the two ends. This CDR3 is 14 amino acids long. Germline V gene sequence: CDR1 MGHDK, CDR2 SYGVNS. The DNA for the CDR3 is TGTGCCAGCAGCGACCCGGGACTGAACTATGGCTACACCTTC. Translated, it gives CASSDPGLNYGYTF.

This chain uses TRBV30 with TRBJ1-1; tentatively, D is TRBD1 (6 bases). This CDR3 comprises 12 residues. Germline CDR1 is GTSNPN and CDR2 is SVGIG (reference sequence). The V end was cut by 1 base, the J end by 11 bases, with 14 bases between. The CDR3 nucleotides read TGTGCCTGGAGTGGAGGCAGGGGACATGCTTTCTTT. It yields the protein CAWSGGRGHAFF.

This clone was recorded a few times. The chain has TRBV19 and TRBJ1-1; no clear D gene. V was cut by 6 bases and J by 2 bases, with 7 bases left in between. CDR3 size: 12 residues. Germline CDR1 LNHDA, CDR2 SQIVND (reference sequence). The CDR3 is CASRRSNTEAFF. In DNA form, the CDR3 reads TGTGCCAGTAGGAGAAGTAACACTGAAGCTTTCTTT.

This clone was seen a few times. The chain joins TRBV7-9 to TRBJ2-2; D is unclear. The CDR3 is 13 amino acids. V was clipped by 6 bases and J by 2 bases, with 7 bases between them. CDR1 is SEHNR and CDR2 is FQNEAQ in the germline V gene (reference sequence). CDR3 loop: CASRNSNTGELFF. CDR3 DNA sequence: TGTGCCAGCAGGAACAGCAACACCGGGGAGCTGTTTTTT.

This chain uses TRBV25-1 with TRBJ1-2; TRBD1 is a possible D gene (5 bases). The CDR3 runs to 12 residues. The germline V gene encodes CDR1 MGHDK and CDR2 SYGVNS. V lost 1 base to trimming and J lost 7 bases, with 7 bases between them. The CDR3 sequence: CASSESGVGYTF. The CDR3, as DNA: TGTGCCAGCAGTGAATCGGGGGTTGGCTACACCTTC.

The table lists this clone with a few counts. The V gene is TRBV7-3, the J gene TRBJ2-5; D unclear. CDR1 SGHTA and CDR2 FQGTGA come from the germline V gene. V dropped 3 bases and J dropped 4 bases, with 9 bases sitting between them. The CDR3 is 13 amino acids. CDR3 amino acids: CASSFGPRETQYF. The DNA for the CDR3 is TGTGCCAGCAGCTTCGGACCTCGAGAGACCCAGTACTTC.

This rearrangement joins TRBV19 to TRBJ1-2; D gene unclear. Per germline, CDR1 LNHDA and CDR2 SQIVND (reference sequence). The CDR3 is 14 residues long. V was pared by 0 bases and J by 4 bases, with 9 bases between. CDR3 amino acids: CASSIEAALYGYTF. As DNA, the CDR3 is TGTGCCAGTAGTATAGAAGCAGCGCTCTATGGCTACACCTTC. The full variable domain, in which reference TRBV19 and TRBJ1-2 provide the parts outside the CDR3, is DGGITQSPKYLFRKEGQNVTLSCEQNLNHDAMYWYRQDPGQGLRLIYYSQIVNDFQKGDIAEGYSVSREKKESFPLTVTSAQKNPTAFYLCASSIEAALYGYTFGSGTRLTVV.

V usage is TRBV4-1 and J usage is TRBJ2-7; 7 bases agree with TRBD2. The ends lost 3 bases at V and 4 bases at J; junction bases unmatched: 6. The CDR3 extends over 14 amino acids. Germline CDR1 reads MGHRA; CDR2 reads YSYEKL. The CDR3 DNA sequence: TGCGCCAGCAGCCACCCAGCACTAGCGTACGAGCAGTACTTC. It encodes CASSHPALAYEQYF.

This clone was counted many times. The chain is built from TRBV9 and TRBJ2-2, with TRBD2 identical over 10 bases. Trimming at V came to 2 bases and at J to 0 bases, leaving 1 base not matched to a gene. This CDR3 region has 16 residues. Germline CDR1 and CDR2: SGDLS and YYNGEE. CDR3 nucleotide sequence: TGTGCCAGCAGCGTTCTAGCGGGGGCGAACACCGGGGAGCTGTTTTTT. It specifies CASSVLAGANTGELFF.

The gene calls are TRBV30 and TRBJ1-1; D is ambiguous. Germline V gene sequence: CDR1 GTSNPN, CDR2 SVGIG (reference sequence). The CDR3 runs to 16 residues. The germline V and J ends were trimmed by 1 base and 4 bases, with 19 bases remaining between them. CDR3 nucleotide sequence: TGTGCCTGGAGTGCCTCCCCGGTGGTGCGTGGCACTGAAGCTTTCTTT. Protein sequence: CAWSASPVVRGTEAFF. The variable domain in full, with the rest retrieved from reference TRBV30 and TRBJ1-1, is SQTIHQWPATLVQPVGSPLSLECTVEGTSNPNLYWYRQAAGRGLQLLFYSVGIGQISSEVPQNLSASRPQDRQFILSSKKLLLSDSGFYLCAWSASPVVRGTEAFFGQGTRLTVV.

The CDR3 spells CASSFPGVSSYEQYF. DNA of the CDR3: TGTGCCAGCTCATTCCCAGGGGTAAGCTCCTACGAGCAGTACTTC. The gene calls are TRBV2 and TRBJ2-7; perhaps TRBD1 as D (6 bases). Trimming pared 8 bases from V and 0 bases from J, leaving 17 bases between. The CDR3 runs to 15 residues. The germline V gene has CDR1 SNHLY and CDR2 FYNNEI.

This clone turned up a few times. The chain employs TRBV4-2 and TRBJ2-7, with D possibly being TRBD2 (5 bases). V lost 4 bases and J 0 bases, leaving 19 bases between the germline ends. The germline V gene has CDR1 LGHNA and CDR2 YNFKEQ. The CDR3 has 17 amino acids. CDR3 loop: CASSPPSGSGNSYEQYF. CDR3 DNA: TGTGCCAGCAGCCCCCCGTCGGGGTCAGGAAACTCCTACGAGCAGTACTTC.

The chain combines TRBV7-8 with TRBJ1-4; D remains unclear. Trimming cost V 5 bases and J 5 bases, with 12 bases left between them. The CDR3 sequence is 14 residues long. Germline CDR1 is SGHVS and CDR2 is FQNEAQ. The CDR3 DNA reads as TGTGCCAGCAGCCCGTGGACCATAAATGAAAAACTGTTTTTT. It encodes CASSPWTINEKLFF.

The J gene is TRBJ1-2, the V gene TRBV5-4; D is possibly TRBD1 (6 bases). Germline CDR1 is SGHNT and CDR2 is YYREEE (reference sequence). V lost 4 bases, J lost 2 bases, and 6 bases lay in between. CDR3 length equals 12 residues. CDR3 loop: CASSGQNYGYTF. CDR3 bases: TGTGCCAGCAGCGGACAGAACTATGGCTACACCTTC.

This clone occurred many times. At the DNA level, this CDR3 is encoded by other sequences in the same sample as well. The CDR3 nucleotides read TGTGCCAGCAGTGAAGCCCATCAGCCCCAGCATTTT. Its protein is CASSEAHQPQHF. The rearrangement joins TRBV2 to TRBJ1-5; D gene uncertain. Trimming left V 0 bases short and J 5 bases short, with 2 bases between. CDR1 SNHLY and CDR2 FYNNEI come from the germline V gene. This CDR3 is built from 12 residues. The full variable domain, completed using reference TRBV2 and TRBJ1-5, is EPEVTQTPSHQVTQMGQEVILRCVPISNHLYFYWYRQILGQKVEFLVSFYNNEISEKSEIFDDQFSVERPDGSNFTLKIRSTKLEDSAMYFCASSEAHQPQHFGDGTRLSIL.

The chain combines TRBV29-1 with TRBJ2-1; TRBD2 matches 8 bases. V gave up 4 bases and J gave up 8 bases; unmatched junction bases: 10. The CDR3 runs to 14 residues. In germline, CDR1 is SQVTM, CDR2 ANQGSEA. DNA of the CDR3: TGCAGCGTTGCAGGGTTGCGGGGGGACCATGAGCAGTTCTTC. The encoded protein is CSVAGLRGDHEQFF.

This clone was found many times. The V gene is TRBV7-2, the J gene TRBJ2-3; D unresolved. The CDR3 extends over 13 amino acids. Trimming removed 2 bases from V and 4 bases from J, with 7 bases in between. Per the germline V gene, CDR1 is SGHTA and CDR2 is FQGNSA. The CDR3 nucleotides read TGTGCCAGCAGCTTAAGCAGCTCAGATACGCAGTATTTT. It yields the protein CASSLSSSDTQYF.

This chain uses TRBV30 with TRBJ1-2, with 11 bases matching TRBD1. The CDR3 is made up of 14 amino acids. Trimming took 1 base from V and 4 from J; bases not matched to a gene: 2. Germline lookup yields CDR1 GTSNPN and CDR2 SVGIG (reference sequence). This chain's CDR3 is CAWSADRGLYGYTF. CDR3 DNA sequence: TGTGCCTGGAGTGCGGACAGGGGGCTCTATGGCTACACCTTC.

The V and J genes are TRBV5-4 and TRBJ1-1; D is uncertain. V shed 1 base and J shed 4 bases, with 17 bases lying between them. The CDR3 totals 16 residues. The germline V gene has CDR1 SGHNT and CDR2 YYREEE (reference sequence). CDR3 sequence: CASSLSVRVTGTEAFF. The CDR3, as DNA: TGTGCCAGCAGCTTGTCAGTCCGTGTAACGGGCACTGAAGCTTTCTTT.

J is TRBJ2-3 and V is TRBV7-9; no definite D call. Germline-derived CDR1 and CDR2 are SEHNR and FQNEAQ (reference sequence). CDR3 length: 17 amino acids. The V and J ends lost 3 bases and 0 bases respectively, with 16 bases between them. CDR3 coding DNA: TGTGCCAGCAGCTTCTCACAGCTTGTAACTAGCACAGATACGCAGTATTTT. Translation gives CASSFSQLVTSTDTQYF.

The genes are TRBV6-5 and TRBJ1-5; tentatively, D is TRBD1 (6 bases). This CDR3 comprises 15 residues. The germline V gene has CDR1 MNHEY and CDR2 SVGAGI. Trimming pared 6 bases from V and 0 bases from J, leaving 12 bases between. The CDR3: CASRPGTYSNQPQHF. The CDR3 DNA reads TGTGCCAGCAGGCCCGGGACATATAGCAATCAGCCCCAGCATTTT.

The chain is built from TRBV29-1 and TRBJ1-5, with no clear D. The ends were cut back, 4 bases at V and 6 bases at J, with 7 bases in the middle. The CDR3 runs 11 residues. CDR1 SQVTM and CDR2 ANQGSEA come from the germline V gene. The DNA of the CDR3 is TGCAGCGTTGGTCCTAGTCAGCCCCAGCATTTT. Residues: CSVGPSQPQHF.

The V and J genes are TRBV14 and TRBJ2-1; no reliable D call. Germline lookup yields CDR1 SGHDN and CDR2 FVKESK. The CDR3 loop spans 13 amino acids. V lost 4 bases and J 4 bases, leaving 8 bases between the germline ends. This chain's CDR3 is CASSPQVYNEQFF. In DNA, the CDR3 is TGTGCCAGCAGCCCGCAGGTATACAATGAGCAGTTCTTC.

This clone was seen a few times. This rearrangement joins TRBV19 to TRBJ1-1; TRBD1 matches at 10 bases. Germline-derived CDR1 and CDR2 are LNHDA and SQIVND (reference sequence). The CDR3 length is 14 residues. The V gene end was trimmed by 4 bases and the J gene end by 1 base; junction bases not matched to a gene: 0. The CDR3 DNA is TGTGCCAGTAGTAGGGACAGGGGGAACACTGAAGCTTTCTTT. Translated: CASSRDRGNTEAFF.

V gene TRBV6-5 combines with J gene TRBJ1-2; no definite D call. The V end was cut by 5 bases, the J end by 0 bases, with 7 bases between. Germline V gene data show CDR1 as MNHEY and CDR2 as SVGAGI. The CDR3 totals 13 residues. CDR3 sequence: CASSRESNYGYTF. CDR3 bases: TGTGCCAGCAGTCGGGAGTCTAACTATGGCTACACCTTC.

The chain uses TRBV29-1 and TRBJ1-4, with 8 nucleotides matching TRBD1. In germline, CDR1 is SQVTM, CDR2 ANQGSEA. Trimming took 6 bases from V and 0 from J; bases not matched to a gene: 9. The CDR3 consists of 16 residues. The CDR3 loop reads CSVTGQGGSTNEKLFF. CDR3 bases: TGCAGCGTCACCGGACAGGGAGGCTCAACTAATGAAAAACTGTTTTTT.

The chain joins TRBV9 to TRBJ1-2; D is unclear. The CDR3 totals 15 residues. Trimming shortened V by 0 bases and J by 0 bases, and 9 bases separated the two germline ends. Germline V gives CDR1 SGDLS, CDR2 YYNGEE. The CDR3 DNA is TGTGCCAGCAGCGTAGGGGCTGATGCTAACTATGGCTACACCTTC. It is translated as CASSVGADANYGYTF.

CDR3 protein: CASNRRVNTEAFF. The CDR3, as DNA: TGTGCCTCTAACAGGAGAGTGAACACTGAAGCTTTCTTT. The chain couples TRBV30 to TRBJ1-1; D is perhaps TRBD1 (5 bases). V shed 7 bases and J shed 0 bases, with 12 bases lying between them. Germline values: CDR1 GTSNPN, CDR2 SVGIG (reference sequence). The CDR3 extends over 13 amino acids.